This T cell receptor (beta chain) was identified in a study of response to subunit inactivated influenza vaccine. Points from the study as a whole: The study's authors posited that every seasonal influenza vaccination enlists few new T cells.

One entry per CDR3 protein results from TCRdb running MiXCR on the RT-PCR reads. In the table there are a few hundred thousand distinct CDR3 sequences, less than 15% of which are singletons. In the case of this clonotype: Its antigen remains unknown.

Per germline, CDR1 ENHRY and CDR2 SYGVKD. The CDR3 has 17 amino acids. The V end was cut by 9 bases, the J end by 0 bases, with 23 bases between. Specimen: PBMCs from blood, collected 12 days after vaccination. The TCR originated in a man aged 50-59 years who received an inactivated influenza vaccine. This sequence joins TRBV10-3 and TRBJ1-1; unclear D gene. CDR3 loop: CAINQGWPNSMNTEAFF. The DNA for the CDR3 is TGTGCCATTAATCAAGGCTGGCCTAACTCTATGAACACTGAAGCTTTCTTT.